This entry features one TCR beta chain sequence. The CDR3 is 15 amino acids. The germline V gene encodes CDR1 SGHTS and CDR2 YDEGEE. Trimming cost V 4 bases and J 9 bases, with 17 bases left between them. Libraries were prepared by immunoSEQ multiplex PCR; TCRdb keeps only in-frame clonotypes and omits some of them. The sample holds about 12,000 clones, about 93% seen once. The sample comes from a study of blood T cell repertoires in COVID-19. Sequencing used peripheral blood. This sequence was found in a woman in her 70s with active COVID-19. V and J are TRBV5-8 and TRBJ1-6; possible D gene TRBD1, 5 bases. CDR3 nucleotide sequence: TGTGCCAGCAGCGGGGGGGGTTTGACAATTTCACCCCTCCACTTT. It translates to CASSGGGLTISPLHF.